This TCR beta chain was captured in a study of OX40 agonist ivuxolimab in advanced cancers. Background on the study: Patient treatment consisted of intravenous ivuxolimab administration every 2 weeks at 0.01 to 10 mg/kg. The study enrolled dose-escalation patients with hepatocellular carcinoma, melanoma, renal cell or head and neck cancer.

Blood got drawn at baseline, again on cycle 4 day 1, and then on cycle 7 day 1. Only in-frame clones appear in the TCRdb table, and some are missing; sequencing was by immunoSEQ multiplex PCR. The sample gives around 80,000 clones, roughly 86% of which show up once; about 0.89% is in the top ten. The sequence came from an adult with an advanced solid tumor such as melanoma, head and neck, liver or kidney cancer. The source was CD4+ or CD8+ T cells sorted from blood, collected in a trial of the OX40 agonist ivuxolimab.

CDR3 region: CASSQDRNSNQPQHF. In DNA, the CDR3 is TGTGCCAGCTCACAGGACAGAAATAGCAATCAGCCCCAGCATTTT. The genes are TRBV18 and TRBJ1-5; tentative D call: TRBD1 (6 bases). The germline gives CDR1 KGHSH, CDR2 LQKENI. The V gene lost 4 bases and the J gene lost 0 bases, with 10 bases spanning the gap. The length of the CDR3 is 15 residues.